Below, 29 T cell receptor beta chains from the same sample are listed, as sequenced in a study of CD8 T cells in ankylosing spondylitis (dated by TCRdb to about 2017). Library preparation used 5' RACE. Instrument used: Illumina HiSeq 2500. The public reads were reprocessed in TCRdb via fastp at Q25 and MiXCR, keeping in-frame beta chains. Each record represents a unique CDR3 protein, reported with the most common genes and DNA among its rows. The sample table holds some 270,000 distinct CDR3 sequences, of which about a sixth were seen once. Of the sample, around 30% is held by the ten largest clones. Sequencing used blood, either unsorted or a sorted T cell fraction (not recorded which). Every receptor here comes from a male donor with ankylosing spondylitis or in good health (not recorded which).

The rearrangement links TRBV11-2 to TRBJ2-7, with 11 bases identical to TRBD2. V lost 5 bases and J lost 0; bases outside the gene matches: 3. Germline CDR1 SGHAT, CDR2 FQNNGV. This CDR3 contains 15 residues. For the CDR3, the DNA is TGTGCCAGCAGCGCGGGACTAGCGGTCTCCTACGAGCAGTACTTC. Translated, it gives CASSAGLAVSYEQYF. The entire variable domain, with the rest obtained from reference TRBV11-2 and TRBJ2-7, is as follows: EAGVAQSPRYKIIEKRQSVAFWCNPISGHATLYWYQQILGQGPKLLIQFQNNGVVDDSQLPKDRFSAERLKGVDSTLKIQPAKLEDSAVYLCASSAGLAVSYEQYFGPGTRLTVT.

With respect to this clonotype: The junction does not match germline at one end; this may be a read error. CDR3 coding DNA: TGTGCCAGCAGCCTAACAGGGGGTTTTAGCTCCTACAATGAGCAGTTCTTC. Protein sequence: CASSLTGGFSSYNEQFF. V gene TRBV7-3 combines with J gene TRBJ2-1; 8 positions match TRBD1. Germline CDR1 SGHTA, CDR2 FQGTGA. The length of the CDR3 is 17 residues.

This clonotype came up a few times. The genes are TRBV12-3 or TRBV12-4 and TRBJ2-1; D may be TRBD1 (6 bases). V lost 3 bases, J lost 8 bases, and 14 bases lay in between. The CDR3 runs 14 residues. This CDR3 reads CASSFLAGDDEQFF. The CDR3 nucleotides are TGTGCCAGCAGTTTCTTGGCAGGGGACGATGAGCAGTTCTTC.

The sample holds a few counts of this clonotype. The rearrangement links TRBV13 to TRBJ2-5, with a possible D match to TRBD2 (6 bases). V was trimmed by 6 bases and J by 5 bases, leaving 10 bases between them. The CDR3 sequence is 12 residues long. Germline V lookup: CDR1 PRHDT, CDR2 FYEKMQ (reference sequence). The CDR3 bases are TGTGCCAGCAGTTCGGCGGGGGAGACCCAGTACTTC. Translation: CASSSAGETQYF. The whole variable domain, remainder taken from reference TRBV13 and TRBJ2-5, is AAGVIQSPRHLIKEKRETATLKCYPIPRHDTVYWYQQGPGQDPQFLISFYEKMQSDKGSIPDRFSAQQFSDYHSELNMSSLELGDSALYFCASSSAGETQYFGPGTRLLVL.

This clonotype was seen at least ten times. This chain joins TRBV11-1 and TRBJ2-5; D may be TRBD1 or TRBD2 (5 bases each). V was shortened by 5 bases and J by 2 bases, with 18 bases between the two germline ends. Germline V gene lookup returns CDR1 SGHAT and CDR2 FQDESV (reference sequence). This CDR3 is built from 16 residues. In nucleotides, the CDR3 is TGTGCCAGCAGCACCGGGACCCAATTGGGTCAAGAGACCCAGTACTTC. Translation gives CASSTGTQLGQETQYF. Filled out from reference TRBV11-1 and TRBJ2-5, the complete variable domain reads EAEVAQSPRYKITEKSQAVAFWCDPISGHATLYWYRQILGQGPELLVQFQDESVVDDSQLPKDRFSAERLKGVDSTLKIQPAELGDSAMYLCASSTGTQLGQETQYFGPGTRLLVL.

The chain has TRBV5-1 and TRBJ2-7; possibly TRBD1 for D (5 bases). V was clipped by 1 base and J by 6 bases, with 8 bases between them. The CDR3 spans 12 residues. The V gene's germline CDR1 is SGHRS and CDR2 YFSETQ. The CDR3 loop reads CASSLRGSEQYF. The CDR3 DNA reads TGCGCCAGCAGCTTGAGGGGTAGCGAGCAGTACTTC.

CDR3 in amino acids: CASSLNGSPLTYEQYF. The CDR3 nucleotides are TGTGCCAGCAGCTTAAATGGGAGCCCGCTGACCTACGAGCAGTACTTC. The chain carries TRBV7-3 and TRBJ2-7; tentatively, D is TRBD2 (5 bases). The V gene lost 1 base and the J gene lost 2 bases, with 15 bases spanning the gap. The CDR3 loop spans 16 amino acids. Germline V gene data show CDR1 as SGHTA and CDR2 as FQGTGA.

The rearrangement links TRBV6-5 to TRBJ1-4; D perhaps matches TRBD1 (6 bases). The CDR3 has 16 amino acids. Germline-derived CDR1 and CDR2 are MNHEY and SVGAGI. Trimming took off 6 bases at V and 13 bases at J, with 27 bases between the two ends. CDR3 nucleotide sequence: TGTGCCAGCAGCTACGTAGGGGGAACTGACCCGACGGGACTGTTTTTT. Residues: CASSYVGGTDPTGLFF.

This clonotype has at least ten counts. CDR3 loop: CASSQEGGLGVPDTQYF. CDR3 in DNA: TGCGCCAGCAGCCAAGAAGGGGGGCTTGGGGTTCCAGATACGCAGTATTTT. This chain links TRBV4-3 with TRBJ2-3; possibly TRBD1 or TRBD2 for D (6 bases each). The CDR3 is 17 amino acids. Trimming removed 0 bases from V and 4 bases from J, with 17 bases in between. CDR1 LGHNA and CDR2 YSLEER come from the germline V gene.

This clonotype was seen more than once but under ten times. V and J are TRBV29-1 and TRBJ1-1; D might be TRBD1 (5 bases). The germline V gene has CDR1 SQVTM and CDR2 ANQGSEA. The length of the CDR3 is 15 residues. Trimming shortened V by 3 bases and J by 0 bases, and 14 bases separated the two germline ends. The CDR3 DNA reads TGCAGCGTTGATTGGGGACGACAGTTGAACACTGAAGCTTTCTTT. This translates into CSVDWGRQLNTEAFF.

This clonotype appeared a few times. The CDR3 region is CASSPVGEGNEQYF. As DNA, the CDR3 is TGTGCCAGCAGTCCCGTGGGAGAGGGGAACGAGCAGTACTTC. J is TRBJ2-7 and V is TRBV12-3 or TRBV12-4; D possibly matches TRBD1 or TRBD2 (5 bases each). Deletions cut 5 bases from V and 5 bases from J, with 16 bases between. The CDR3 covers 14 residues.

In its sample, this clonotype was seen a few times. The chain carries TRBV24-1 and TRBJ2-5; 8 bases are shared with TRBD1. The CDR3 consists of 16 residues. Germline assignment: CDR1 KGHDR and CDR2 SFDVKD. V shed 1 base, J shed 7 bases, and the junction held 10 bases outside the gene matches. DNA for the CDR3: TGTGCCACCAGTGATTTCCGAAGGACAGGGAACGGGACCCAGTACTTC. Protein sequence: CATSDFRRTGNGTQYF.

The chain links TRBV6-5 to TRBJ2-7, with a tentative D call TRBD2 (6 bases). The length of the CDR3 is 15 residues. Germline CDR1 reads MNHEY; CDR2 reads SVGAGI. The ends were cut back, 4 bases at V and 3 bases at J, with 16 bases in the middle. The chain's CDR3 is CASSFFGSKVYEQYF. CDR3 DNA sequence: TGTGCCAGCAGTTTTTTCGGGAGTAAGGTCTACGAGCAGTACTTC.

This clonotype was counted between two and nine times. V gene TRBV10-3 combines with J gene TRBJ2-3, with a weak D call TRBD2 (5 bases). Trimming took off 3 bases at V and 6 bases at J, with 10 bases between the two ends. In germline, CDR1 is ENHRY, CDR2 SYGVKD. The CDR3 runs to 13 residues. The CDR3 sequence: CAISDGRDDTQYF. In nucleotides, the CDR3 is TGTGCCATCAGTGATGGGAGAGACGATACGCAGTATTTT.

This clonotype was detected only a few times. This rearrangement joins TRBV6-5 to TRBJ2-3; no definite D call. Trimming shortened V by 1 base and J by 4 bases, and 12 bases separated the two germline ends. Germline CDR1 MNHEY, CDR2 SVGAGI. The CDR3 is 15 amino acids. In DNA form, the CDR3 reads TGTGCCAGCAGTTACTTAGGATTGTTGGCAGATACGCAGTATTTT. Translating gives CASSYLGLLADTQYF.

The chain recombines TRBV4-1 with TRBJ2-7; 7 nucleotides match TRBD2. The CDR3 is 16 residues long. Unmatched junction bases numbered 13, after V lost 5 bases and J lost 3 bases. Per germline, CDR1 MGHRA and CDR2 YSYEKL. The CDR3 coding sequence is TGCGCCAGCAGCGATGGGAGGGAGGGAGACTACTACGAGCAGTACTTC. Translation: CASSDGREGDYYEQYF.

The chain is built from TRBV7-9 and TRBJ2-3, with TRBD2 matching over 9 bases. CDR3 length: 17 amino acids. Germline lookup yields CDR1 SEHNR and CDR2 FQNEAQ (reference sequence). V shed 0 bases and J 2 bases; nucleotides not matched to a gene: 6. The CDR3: CASSLAALAGTTDTQYF. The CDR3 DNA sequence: TGTGCCAGCAGCTTAGCGGCGCTAGCGGGAACCACAGATACGCAGTATTTT.

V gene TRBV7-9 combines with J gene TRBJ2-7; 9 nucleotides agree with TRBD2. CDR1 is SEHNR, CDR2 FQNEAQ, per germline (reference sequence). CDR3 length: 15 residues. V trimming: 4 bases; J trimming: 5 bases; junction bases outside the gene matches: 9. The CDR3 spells CASSSYLAGANEQYF. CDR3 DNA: TGTGCCAGCAGCTCCTATTTAGCGGGAGCAAACGAGCAGTACTTC.

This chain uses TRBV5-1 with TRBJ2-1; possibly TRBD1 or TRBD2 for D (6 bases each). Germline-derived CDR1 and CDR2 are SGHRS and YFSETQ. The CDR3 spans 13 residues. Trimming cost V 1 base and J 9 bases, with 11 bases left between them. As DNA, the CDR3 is TGCGCCAGCAGCTTGTACGGGGGCAGTGAGCAGTTCTTC. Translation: CASSLYGGSEQFF.

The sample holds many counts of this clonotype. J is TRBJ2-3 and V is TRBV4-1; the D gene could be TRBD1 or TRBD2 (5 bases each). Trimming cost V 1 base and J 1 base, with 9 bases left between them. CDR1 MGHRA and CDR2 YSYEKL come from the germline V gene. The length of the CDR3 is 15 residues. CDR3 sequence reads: CASSQGGVGTDTQYF. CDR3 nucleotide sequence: TGCGCCAGCAGCCAAGGAGGGGTCGGCACAGATACGCAGTATTTT.

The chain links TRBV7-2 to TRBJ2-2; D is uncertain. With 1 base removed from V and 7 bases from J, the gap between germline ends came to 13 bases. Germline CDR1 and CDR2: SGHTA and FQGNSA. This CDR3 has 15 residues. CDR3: CASSLVNVEFGELFF. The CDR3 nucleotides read TGTGCCAGCAGCTTAGTCAACGTTGAGTTCGGGGAGCTGTTTTTT. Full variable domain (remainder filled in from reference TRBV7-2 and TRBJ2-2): GAGVSQSPSNKVTEKGKDVELRCDPISGHTALYWYRQSLGQGLEFLIYFQGNSAPDKSGLPSDRFSAERTGGSVSTLTIQRTQQEDSAVYLCASSLVNVEFGELFFGEGSRLTVL.

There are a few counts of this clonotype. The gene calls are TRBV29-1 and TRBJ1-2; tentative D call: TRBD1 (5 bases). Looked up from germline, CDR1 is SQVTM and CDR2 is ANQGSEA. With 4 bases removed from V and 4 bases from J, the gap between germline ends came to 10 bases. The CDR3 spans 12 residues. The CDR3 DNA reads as TGCAGCGTTGGAGGGGATCCCTATGGCTACACCTTC. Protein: CSVGGDPYGYTF.

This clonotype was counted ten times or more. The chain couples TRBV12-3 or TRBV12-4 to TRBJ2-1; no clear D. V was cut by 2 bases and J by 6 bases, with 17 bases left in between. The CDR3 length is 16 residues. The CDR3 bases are TGTGCCAGCAGTTTAACTGTACTGGGCTTTAGCAATGAGCAGTTCTTC. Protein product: CASSLTVLGFSNEQFF.

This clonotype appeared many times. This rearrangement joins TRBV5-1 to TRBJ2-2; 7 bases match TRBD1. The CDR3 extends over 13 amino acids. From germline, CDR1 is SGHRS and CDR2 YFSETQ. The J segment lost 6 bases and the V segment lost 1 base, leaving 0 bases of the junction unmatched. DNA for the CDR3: TGCGCCAGCAGCTTGCAGGGGGCCGGGGAGCTGTTTTTT. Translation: CASSLQGAGELFF.

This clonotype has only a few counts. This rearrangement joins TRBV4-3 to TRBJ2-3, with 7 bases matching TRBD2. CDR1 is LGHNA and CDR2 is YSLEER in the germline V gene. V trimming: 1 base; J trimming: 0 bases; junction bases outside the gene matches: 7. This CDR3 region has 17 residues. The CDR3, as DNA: TGCGCCAGCAGCCAAGGGTTAGGTAGCGGGAGCACAGATACGCAGTATTTT. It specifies CASSQGLGSGSTDTQYF.

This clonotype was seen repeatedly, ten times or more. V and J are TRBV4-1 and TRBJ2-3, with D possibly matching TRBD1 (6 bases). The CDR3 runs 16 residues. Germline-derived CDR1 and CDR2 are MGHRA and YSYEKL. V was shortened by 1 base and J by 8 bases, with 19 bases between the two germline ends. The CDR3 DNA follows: TGCGCCAGCAGCCAAGGATCGGGACACCCGGCTGGTACGCAGTATTTT. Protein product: CASSQGSGHPAGTQYF.

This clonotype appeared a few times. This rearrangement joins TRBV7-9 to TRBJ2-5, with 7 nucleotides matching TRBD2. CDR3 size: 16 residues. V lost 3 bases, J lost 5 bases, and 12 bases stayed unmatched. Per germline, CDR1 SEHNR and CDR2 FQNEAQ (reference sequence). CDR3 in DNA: TGTGCCAGCAGCTTGTCGGGACTATCAATTGGGGAGACCCAGTACTTC. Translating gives CASSLSGLSIGETQYF.

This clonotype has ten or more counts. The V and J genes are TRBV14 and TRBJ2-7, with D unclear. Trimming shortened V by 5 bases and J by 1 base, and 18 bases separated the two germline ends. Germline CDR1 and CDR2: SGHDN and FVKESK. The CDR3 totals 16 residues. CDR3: CASSTRPGSPSYEQYF. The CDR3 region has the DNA TGTGCCAGCAGCACGAGACCGGGCAGCCCTTCCTACGAGCAGTACTTC.

The CDR3 bases are TGTGCCAGCAGGGATTACTTGGACGAGCAGTACTTC. This sequence encodes CASRDYLDEQYF. The chain employs TRBV27 and TRBJ2-7; no clear D. There are 12 residues in the CDR3. Per the germline V gene, CDR1 is MNHEY and CDR2 is SMNVEV (reference sequence). The V end lost 6 bases, the J end lost 5 bases, and 11 bases lay between the germline ends.